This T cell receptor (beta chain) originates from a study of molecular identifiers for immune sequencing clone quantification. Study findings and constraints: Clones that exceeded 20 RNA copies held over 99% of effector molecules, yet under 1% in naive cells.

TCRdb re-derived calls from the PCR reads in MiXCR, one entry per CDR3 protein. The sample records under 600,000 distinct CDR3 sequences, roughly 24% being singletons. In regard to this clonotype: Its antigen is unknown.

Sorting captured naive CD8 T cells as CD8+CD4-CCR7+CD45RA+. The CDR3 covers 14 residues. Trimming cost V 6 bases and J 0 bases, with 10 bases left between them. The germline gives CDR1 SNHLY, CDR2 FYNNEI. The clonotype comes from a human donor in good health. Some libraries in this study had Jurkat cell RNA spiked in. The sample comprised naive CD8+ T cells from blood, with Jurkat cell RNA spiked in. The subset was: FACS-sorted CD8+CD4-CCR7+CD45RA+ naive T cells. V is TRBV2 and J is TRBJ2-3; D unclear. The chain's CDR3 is CASSPTSSTDTQYF. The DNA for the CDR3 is TGTGCCAGCAGCCCAACGTCTAGCACAGATACGCAGTATTTT. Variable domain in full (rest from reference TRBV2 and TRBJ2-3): EPEVTQTPSHQVTQMGQEVILRCVPISNHLYFYWYRQILGQKVEFLVSFYNNEISEKSEIFDDQFSVERPDGSNFTLKIRSTKLEDSAMYFCASSPTSSTDTQYFGPGTRLTVL.